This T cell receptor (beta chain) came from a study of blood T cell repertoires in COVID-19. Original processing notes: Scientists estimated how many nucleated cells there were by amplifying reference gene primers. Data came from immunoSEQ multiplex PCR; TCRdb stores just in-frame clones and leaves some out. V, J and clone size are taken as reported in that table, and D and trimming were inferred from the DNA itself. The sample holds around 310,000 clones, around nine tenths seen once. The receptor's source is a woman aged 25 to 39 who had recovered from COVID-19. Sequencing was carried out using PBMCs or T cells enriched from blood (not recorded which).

This CDR3 reads CASRPTGTGDEQFF. CDR3 nucleotide sequence: TGTGCCAGCAGACCTACCGGGACAGGGGATGAGCAGTTCTTC. The chain uses TRBV6-2 or TRBV6-3 and TRBJ2-1; 10 bases fit TRBD1. Trimming at V came to 6 bases and at J to 8 bases, leaving 7 bases not matched to a gene. The CDR3 consists of 14 residues. The germline gives CDR1 MNHEY, CDR2 SVGEGT.